The 24 T cell receptor beta chains below were found in one sample sequenced in a study of early T cells in non-severe SARS-CoV-2 infection. From the 5' RACE reads, TCRdb called clonotypes with MiXCR, one entry per CDR3 protein. The profile shows more than 55,000 distinct CDR3 sequences, around 12% of them singletons. Source material: whole blood. Every receptor here comes from an adult who was a healthcare worker with PCR-confirmed SARS-CoV-2 infection or an uninfected control (not recorded which).

This clonotype was seen repeatedly, ten times or more. The chain uses TRBV30 and TRBJ1-1, with D uncertain. CDR3 size: 12 residues. V dropped 2 bases and J dropped 0 bases, with 4 bases sitting between them. CDR1 and CDR2 from the germline V gene are GTSNPN and SVGIG (reference sequence). Here the CDR3 reads CAWSRLNTEAFF. In nucleotides, the CDR3 is TGTGCCTGGAGTAGGCTGAACACTGAAGCTTTCTTT.

This clonotype appeared a single time. A much larger clone differs by one base, so this may be a read error. In nucleotides, the CDR3 is TGTGCCAGCAGCGCCAATCCGGGCACTGGAGCTTTCTTT. This translates into CASSANPGTGAFF. This sequence joins TRBV9 and TRBJ1-1; D call uncertain. Germline values: CDR1 SGDLS, CDR2 YYNGEE. The CDR3 has 13 amino acids. The complete variable domain, with remaining parts taken from reference TRBV9 and TRBJ1-1, reads DSGVTQTPKHLITATGQRVTLRCSPRSGDLSVYWYQQSLDQGLQFLIQYYNGEERAKGNILERFSAQQFPDLHSELNLSSLELGDSALYFCASSANPGTGAFFGQGTRLTVV.

V is TRBV6-6 and J is TRBJ2-3, with D perhaps being TRBD1 or TRBD2 (6 bases each). Trimming pared 4 bases from V and 3 bases from J, leaving 23 bases between. In germline, CDR1 is MNHNY, CDR2 SVGAGI (reference sequence). The CDR3 is 18 amino acids. The CDR3 is CASSSTPGGRGPTDTQYF. The CDR3 bases are TGTGCCAGCAGTTCTACCCCCGGGGGCCGAGGACCGACAGATACGCAGTATTTT.

This clonotype was recorded a few times. The chain joins TRBV12-5 to TRBJ1-1; no clear D gene. Germline V gives CDR1 LGHNT, CDR2 FRNRAP. The CDR3 runs to 14 residues. The V and J ends lost 3 bases and 0 bases respectively, with 8 bases between them. Here the CDR3 reads CASGFSAVNTEAFF. The CDR3 DNA reads TGTGCTAGTGGTTTTTCGGCGGTGAACACTGAAGCTTTCTTT.

The V and J genes are TRBV29-1 and TRBJ2-3; tentatively, D is TRBD2 (6 bases). CDR1 and CDR2 from the germline V gene are SQVTM and ANQGSEA. Between the trimmed V and J ends, which lost 4 bases and 2 bases, there was a span of 16 bases. This CDR3 has 15 residues. This CDR3 is CSVVPSSALTDTQYF. For the CDR3, the DNA is TGCAGCGTTGTCCCCTCTAGCGCCCTCACAGATACGCAGTATTTT.

The rearrangement links TRBV15 to TRBJ1-2; possibly TRBD1 for D (6 bases). The V gene lost 3 bases and the J gene lost 3 bases, with 14 bases spanning the gap. The CDR3 runs to 15 residues. Germline CDR1 reads LNHNV; CDR2 reads YYDKDF (reference sequence). The CDR3 sequence is CATSSYGGSDYGYTF. The CDR3 nucleotides are TGTGCCACCAGCAGTTACGGGGGCAGTGACTATGGCTACACCTTC.

This clonotype appeared a few times. V and J are TRBV9 and TRBJ1-2; D unclear. Germline V gene data show CDR1 as SGDLS and CDR2 as YYNGEE. V lost 2 bases to trimming and J lost 4 bases, with 9 bases between them. The CDR3 consists of 13 residues. The CDR3 loop is CASSVGGIYGYTF. The CDR3 DNA sequence: TGTGCCAGCAGCGTGGGAGGGATCTATGGCTACACCTTC. Full variable domain (rest looked up from reference TRBV9 and TRBJ1-2): DSGVTQTPKHLITATGQRVTLRCSPRSGDLSVYWYQQSLDQGLQFLIQYYNGEERAKGNILERFSAQQFPDLHSELNLSSLELGDSALYFCASSVGGIYGYTFGSGTRLTVV.

This clonotype occurred many times. This sequence joins TRBV28 and TRBJ1-5; 7 positions match TRBD1. Trimming cost V 6 bases and J 5 bases; bases outside gene matches: 10. CDR3 size: 15 residues. CDR1 is MDHEN and CDR2 is SYDVKM in the germline V gene. The CDR3 here is CASRPGTEVYQPQHF. Written as DNA, the CDR3 is TGTGCCAGCAGGCCGGGGACAGAAGTTTATCAGCCCCAGCATTTT. The full variable domain, completed using reference TRBV28 and TRBJ1-5, is DVKVTQSSRYLVKRTGEKVFLECVQDMDHENMFWYRQDPGLGLRLIYFSYDVKMKEKGDIPEGYSVSREKKERFSLILESASTNQTSMYLCASRPGTEVYQPQHFGDGTRLSIL.

For the CDR3, the DNA is TGTGCCAGCAGTTCCCATGGAGGTGCAACTAATGAAAAACTGTTTTTT. This gives the protein CASSSHGGATNEKLFF. The chain employs TRBV6-2 or TRBV6-3 and TRBJ1-4; no reliable D call. V lost 4 bases and J lost 0, with 12 bases in between. Germline V gene lookup returns CDR1 MNHEY and CDR2 SVGEGT. The CDR3 runs 16 residues.

This clonotype was observed at least ten times. The chain recombines TRBV5-1 with TRBJ2-2; D is uncertain. The CDR3 has 16 amino acids. V was trimmed by 4 bases and J by 7 bases, leaving 20 bases between them. Per the germline V gene, CDR1 is SGHRS and CDR2 is YFSETQ. CDR3 nucleotides: TGCGCCAGCAGCCTCCGAACCCGCGCCCCCCGCGGGGAGCTGTTTTTT. Protein product: CASSLRTRAPRGELFF.

This clonotype was counted only a few times. This chain joins TRBV10-1 and TRBJ2-1; no reliable D call. The V end lost 5 bases, the J end lost 5 bases, and 13 bases lay between the germline ends. The germline gives CDR1 WNHNN, CDR2 SYGVQD (reference sequence). This CDR3 is 14 amino acids long. Written as DNA, the CDR3 is TGCGCCAGCAGTCATGGCAGGCTGAACAATGAGCAGTTCTTC. This encodes CASSHGRLNNEQFF.

This clonotype was counted a few times. J is TRBJ2-5 and V is TRBV5-1; TRBD2 might be the D (6 bases). Germline V gene sequence: CDR1 SGHRS, CDR2 YFSETQ. Trimming cost V 4 bases and J 2 bases, with 15 bases left between them. There are 15 residues in the CDR3. The CDR3 bases are TGCGCCAGCAGCCCCGTGATTGCGGGGCAAGAGACCCAGTACTTC. It encodes CASSPVIAGQETQYF. The whole variable domain, filled in from reference TRBV5-1 and TRBJ2-5, reads KAGVTQTPRYLIKTRGQQVTLSCSPISGHRSVSWYQQTPGQGLQFLFEYFSETQRNKGNFPGRFSGRQFSNSRSEMNVSTLELGDSALYLCASSPVIAGQETQYFGPGTRLLVL.

This clonotype came up many times. The genes are TRBV5-1 and TRBJ2-7, with TRBD1 as a possible D gene (5 bases). The ends were cut back, 2 bases at V and 2 bases at J, with 8 bases in the middle. The germline V gene has CDR1 SGHRS and CDR2 YFSETQ. CDR3 length: 13 residues. The CDR3 DNA reads as TGCGCCAGCAGCTTAGGGGCTCCCTACGAGCAGTACTTC. Translated, it gives CASSLGAPYEQYF.

As to this clonotype: This may be a read error: a much more frequent sequence differs by one nucleotide. CDR3 in amino acids: CSARESSGEQYF. As DNA, the CDR3 is TGCAGTGCTAGAGAGTCTTCGGGGGAGCAGTACTTC. The J gene is TRBJ2-7, the V gene TRBV20-1; TRBD2 is a possible D gene (5 bases). V was trimmed by 0 bases and J by 7 bases, leaving 10 bases between them. This CDR3 region has 12 residues. CDR1 and CDR2 from the germline V gene are DFQATT and SNEGSKA (reference sequence).

This clonotype was observed many times. The chain combines TRBV4-3 with TRBJ1-5; D is undetermined. The CDR3 sequence is 14 residues long. Deletions cut 0 bases from V and 1 base from J, with 4 bases between. Germline V gene lookup returns CDR1 LGHNA and CDR2 YSLEER. The CDR3 is CASSQDHSNQPQHF. In nucleotides, the CDR3 is TGCGCCAGCAGCCAAGATCACAGCAATCAGCCCCAGCATTTT.

V usage is TRBV7-2 and J usage is TRBJ2-7; D remains unclear. The CDR3 has 14 residues. Germline CDR1 is SGHTA and CDR2 is FQGNSA. V was shortened by 2 bases and J by 2 bases, with 10 bases between the two germline ends. CDR3: CASSLMPPTYEQYF. The CDR3 DNA follows: TGTGCCAGCAGCTTAATGCCCCCAACCTACGAGCAGTACTTC.

The chain uses TRBV20-1 and TRBJ2-3, with 13 bases that match TRBD2. Trimming removed 5 bases from V and 1 base from J; junction bases left unmatched: 3. Germline V gene sequence: CDR1 DFQATT, CDR2 SNEGSKA (reference sequence). This CDR3 region has 15 residues. The chain's CDR3 is CSAAGTSGGTDTQYF. The CDR3 DNA is TGCAGTGCTGCCGGGACTAGCGGGGGCACAGATACGCAGTATTTT.

This clonotype was detected many times. This chain uses TRBV15 with TRBJ2-3; TRBD2 agrees at 8 bases. Germline CDR1 reads LNHNV; CDR2 reads YYDKDF (reference sequence). J gave up 3 bases and V 0 bases, and 5 bases lay outside the gene matches. This CDR3 spans 16 amino acids. The CDR3 DNA is TGTGCCACCAGCAGAGATGTCAGCGGGGGAACAGATACGCAGTATTTT. Translation gives CATSRDVSGGTDTQYF.

In this sample, this clonotype turned up a few times. V and J are TRBV12-3 or TRBV12-4 and TRBJ2-5; D possibly matches TRBD1 or TRBD2 (6 bases each). V was trimmed by 5 bases and J by 3 bases, leaving 16 bases between them. The CDR3 is 15 residues long. CDR3 coding DNA: TGTGCCAGCAGTCTACAGGGAGGCAGCGAAGAGACCCAGTACTTC. Amino acid sequence: CASSLQGGSEETQYF.

This clonotype has just a few counts. V usage is TRBV10-3 and J usage is TRBJ1-1; D is undetermined. Germline V gene data show CDR1 as ENHRY and CDR2 as SYGVKD. Trimming stripped 0 bases from V and 7 bases from J, with 15 bases between. CDR3 length: 15 amino acids. This CDR3 is CAISESAANHLEAFF. Here the CDR3 DNA reads TGTGCCATCAGTGAGTCGGCAGCTAATCACCTTGAAGCTTTCTTT.

This clonotype was detected many times. The chain uses TRBV20-1 and TRBJ1-2, with D tentatively TRBD1 (5 bases). This CDR3 has 14 amino acids. Germline CDR1 is DFQATT and CDR2 is SNEGSKA (reference sequence). Written as DNA, the CDR3 is TGCAGCCTACGCGGGGGTCCAGAGTCGGAGGGCTACACCTTC. Translating gives CSLRGGPESEGYTF.

CDR3 amino acids: CASSPGGVRETQYF. Written as DNA, the CDR3 is TGTGCCAGCAGCCCCGGGGGGGTGCGGGAGACCCAGTACTTC. The chain is built from TRBV7-2 and TRBJ2-5; 8 nucleotides match TRBD2. Trimming at V came to 5 bases and at J to 5 bases, leaving 7 bases not matched to a gene. The length of the CDR3 is 14 residues. Germline V gene sequence: CDR1 SGHTA, CDR2 FQGNSA.

This clonotype was counted a few times. This chain connects TRBV20-1 to TRBJ2-7, with a weak D call TRBD2 (6 bases). Germline CDR1 reads DFQATT; CDR2 reads SNEGSKA (reference sequence). The length of the CDR3 is 13 residues. Trimming took off 3 bases at V and 2 bases at J, with 11 bases between the two ends. The CDR3: CSASGREPYEQYF. The CDR3 nucleotides are TGCAGTGCTAGCGGGCGGGAACCCTACGAGCAGTACTTC.

A remark on this clonotype: One junction end does not reproduce the germline sequence, and a read error may be involved. The V call is TRBV5-1, the J call TRBJ2-7; 8 nucleotides match TRBD1. The CDR3 sequence is 14 residues long. Germline CDR1 and CDR2: SGHRS and YFSETQ. The DNA for the CDR3 is TGCGACAGCAGCTTGAGACAGGGGAAGTACGAGCAGTACTTC. Its protein product is CDSSLRQGKYEQYF.